Listed below are T cell receptor beta chains from one sample, sequenced in a study of blood T cell repertoires in COVID-19. Repertoires were generated with immunoSEQ multiplex PCR, while TCRdb's copy carries only in-frame clones and drops some. The sample lists over 45,000 clones, almost 90% occurring once. The material sequenced was peripheral blood. Receptors originate from a man between 60 and 70 years old with active COVID-19. The CDR3 runs from the conserved cysteine through the conserved F or W. Each record gives: clone size, V gene, CDR3 length, D gene, J gene, CDR3 DNA, CDR3 protein. A D gene is named only where the DNA matches it firmly. Clone size is stated in some rows and not others, as once, few, many or a class when expanded.

size: .
V: TRBV10-1
length: 12
D: TRBD1
J: TRBJ2-1
DNA: TGCGCCAGCAGTGCAGGGGGTAGGGAGCAGTTCTTC
CDR3: CASSAGGREQFF

size: .
V: TRBV29-1
length: 14
D: TRBD2
J: TRBJ2-1
DNA: TGCAGCGTTGAGGGACTAGCGGCTTACAATGAGCAGTTCTTC
CDR3: CSVEGLAAYNEQFF

size: once
V: TRBV29-1
length: 14
D: TRBD1
J: TRBJ2-1
DNA: TGCAGCGTTGACAGGACAGGGGCGACGAATGAGCAGTTCTTC
CDR3: CSVDRTGATNEQFF

size: .
V: TRBV15
length: 14
D: TRBD2
J: TRBJ2-7
DNA: TGTGCCACCAGCCGGTTAGCGGGAGGGCCAGAGCAGTACTTC
CDR3: CATSRLAGGPEQYF

size: .
V: TRBV9
length: 16
D: .
J: TRBJ1-1
DNA: TGTGCCAGCAGCGCCACAATGGGGGGGCGCGGCACTGAAGCTTTCTTT
CDR3: CASSATMGGRGTEAFF

size: .
V: TRBV2
length: 19
D: TRBD1
J: TRBJ2-6
DNA: TGTGCCAGCAGCCAGGACAGGGCCGAGCGGGTCTCTGGGGCCAACGTCCTGACTTTC
CDR3: CASSQDRAERVSGANVLTF

size: .
V: TRBV7-3
length: 13
D: .
J: TRBJ2-1
DNA: TGTGCCAGCAGCTTAGGTTACAGCGGTGAGCAGTTCTTC
CDR3: CASSLGYSGEQFF

size: .
V: TRBV6-5
length: 14
D: TRBD1
J: TRBJ1-2
DNA: TGTGCCAGCAGTAATAGACAGGGGGCCTATGGCTACACCTTC
CDR3: CASSNRQGAYGYTF

size: .
V: TRBV3-1/TRBV3-2
length: 14
D: .
J: TRBJ2-3
DNA: TGTGCCAGCAGCCAAGAGACTAGACGGCATACGCAGTATTTT
CDR3: CASSQETRRHTQYF

size: once
V: TRBV2
length: 15
D: TRBD1
J: TRBJ2-5
DNA: TGTGCCAGCAGTGGGACAGGGTCGGTCCAAGAGACCCAGTACTTC
CDR3: CASSGTGSVQETQYF

size: .
V: TRBV27
length: 14
D: TRBD1
J: TRBJ2-7
DNA: TGTGCCAGCAGTTTCGGGACAGGACTTTACGAGCAGTACTTC
CDR3: CASSFGTGLYEQYF

size: few
V: TRBV4-2
length: 17
D: .
J: TRBJ1-1
DNA: TGTGCCAGCAGCCAACAATATAACAGGAACATGAACACTGAAGCTTTCTTT
CDR3: CASSQQYNRNMNTEAFF

size: few
V: TRBV19
length: 14
D: .
J: TRBJ1-1
DNA: TGTGCCAGTAGTATATGGGGGGAGAACACTGAAGCTTTCTTT
CDR3: CASSIWGENTEAFF

size: once
V: TRBV6-5
length: 16
D: .
J: TRBJ2-3
DNA: TGTGCCAGCAGTTCAGGGTTTTCCCTTACGGGAGATACGCAGTATTTT
CDR3: CASSSGFSLTGDTQYF

size: .
V: TRBV5-1
length: 16
D: TRBD2
J: TRBJ2-7
DNA: TGCGCCAGCAGCCTCGGGACTAGCGGTCCCTCCTACGAGCAGTACTTC
CDR3: CASSLGTSGPSYEQYF

size: .
V: TRBV7-8
length: 15
D: TRBD2
J: TRBJ2-7
DNA: TGTGCCAGCAGCTACCATAGCGGGACGAACTACGAGCAGTACTTC
CDR3: CASSYHSGTNYEQYF

size: .
V: TRBV7-3
length: 13
D: TRBD1
J: TRBJ2-5
DNA: TGTGCCAGCAGCCAGGGGGCGTCGGAGACCCAGTACTTC
CDR3: CASSQGASETQYF

size: .
V: TRBV18
length: 16
D: TRBD1
J: TRBJ1-2
DNA: TGTGCCAGCTCACCAAATCAGGGGGCCAATTTCTATGGCTACACCTTC
CDR3: CASSPNQGANFYGYTF

size: .
V: TRBV6-2/TRBV6-3
length: 17
D: TRBD2
J: TRBJ2-5
DNA: TGTGCCAGCAGTCCCCTCGGAGAAGCGGGAGGCAAAGAGACCCAGTACTTC
CDR3: CASSPLGEAGGKETQYF

size: .
V: TRBV6-6
length: 14
D: .
J: TRBJ1-2
DNA: TGTGCCAGCAGTTATGAGGCTGTTAACTATGGCTACACCTTC
CDR3: CASSYEAVNYGYTF

size: .
V: TRBV11-3
length: 15
D: TRBD2
J: TRBJ2-1
DNA: TGTGCCAGCAGCGGACTAGCGGGAGCCGGCAATGAGCAGTTCTTC
CDR3: CASSGLAGAGNEQFF

size: .
V: TRBV11-2
length: 15
D: TRBD2
J: TRBJ2-7
DNA: TGTGCCAGCAGCTTAGGACGTCCTAGGGAGGGCGAGCAGTACTTC
CDR3: CASSLGRPREGEQYF

size: .
V: TRBV28
length: 15
D: .
J: TRBJ1-6
DNA: TGTGCCAGCAGTTTTGAGAGGGCGGGCTTGGTATCCCTCCACTTT
CDR3: CASSFERAGLVSLHF

size: .
V: TRBV11-2
length: 16
D: TRBD1
J: TRBJ2-2
DNA: TGTGCCAGCAGCTCACTACAGGGGGCGGACACCGGGGAGCTGTTTTTT
CDR3: CASSSLQGADTGELFF

size: .
V: TRBV19
length: 14
D: .
J: TRBJ2-7
DNA: TGTGCCACCGTAGGCGGCGGGCGACCCTACGAGCAGTACTTC
CDR3: CATVGGGRPYEQYF

size: .
V: TRBV5-1
length: 15
D: TRBD1
J: TRBJ2-7
DNA: TGCGCCAGCAGCCGGACAGGGGGGTTCTCCTACGAGCAGTACTTC
CDR3: CASSRTGGFSYEQYF

size: .
V: TRBV30
length: 17
D: TRBD1
J: TRBJ1-1
DNA: TGTGCCTGGACCTCCCCCAACAGGGGGCCCATGGACACTGAAGCTTTCTTT
CDR3: CAWTSPNRGPMDTEAFF

size: .
V: TRBV6-5
length: 13
D: TRBD2
J: TRBJ2-3
DNA: TGTGCCAGCAGACAAGCGGGACTCCCTCCGCAGTATTTT
CDR3: CASRQAGLPPQYF

size: once
V: TRBV28
length: 16
D: TRBD2
J: TRBJ2-1
DNA: TGTGCCAGCAGTTTACCCCTAGCGGGCGTCTACAATGAGCAGTTCTTC
CDR3: CASSLPLAGVYNEQFF

size: .
V: TRBV9
length: 14
D: TRBD1
J: TRBJ1-2
DNA: TGTGCCAGCAGCCCCCCCGGGACAGGGTTGGGCTACACCTTC
CDR3: CASSPPGTGLGYTF

size: .
V: TRBV5-1
length: 14
D: TRBD2
J: TRBJ2-7
DNA: TGCGCCAGCAGCTTGCGGGGGGAGACCTACGAGCAGTACTTC
CDR3: CASSLRGETYEQYF

size: .
V: TRBV6-5
length: 15
D: TRBD2
J: TRBJ2-1
DNA: TGTGCCAGCAGTACCGGGACTAGCGGACACAATGAGCAGTTCTTC
CDR3: CASSTGTSGHNEQFF

size: .
V: TRBV24-1
length: 13
D: .
J: TRBJ2-3
DNA: TGTGCCACCAGTGCCCCGGGGAGGGATACGCAGTATTTT
CDR3: CATSAPGRDTQYF

size: .
V: TRBV18
length: 15
D: TRBD1
J: TRBJ1-1
DNA: TGTGCCAGCTCACCCCGACAGGGAGGAAACACTGAAGCTTTCTTT
CDR3: CASSPRQGGNTEAFF

size: .
V: TRBV5-1
length: 16
D: .
J: TRBJ2-3
DNA: TGCGCCAGCAGCTTGGGACTACAGAAAAGCACAGATACGCAGTATTTT
CDR3: CASSLGLQKSTDTQYF

size: .
V: TRBV7-3
length: 14
D: .
J: TRBJ2-7
DNA: TGTGCCAGCAGCCCGCAGGGAGGCCACTACGAGCAGTACTTC
CDR3: CASSPQGGHYEQYF

size: .
V: TRBV27
length: 15
D: .
J: TRBJ2-1
DNA: TGTGCCAGCAGTTGGGCAGGGCAGCCCTACAATGAGCAGTTCTTC
CDR3: CASSWAGQPYNEQFF

size: once
V: TRBV27
length: 16
D: TRBD2
J: TRBJ2-1
DNA: TGTGCCAGCAGTTCCTTAGCGGGAGGACCTGGCAATGAGCAGTTCTTC
CDR3: CASSSLAGGPGNEQFF

size: .
V: TRBV5-1
length: 17
D: TRBD2
J: TRBJ2-3
DNA: TGCGCCAGCAGCTGGGGACTAGCGGGAGATAGCTTGGATACGCAGTATTTT
CDR3: CASSWGLAGDSLDTQYF

size: .
V: TRBV10-3
length: 14
D: TRBD1
J: TRBJ1-2
DNA: TGTGCCATCAGTGCTCCGGGACAGGGTCCGCGCTACACCTTC
CDR3: CAISAPGQGPRYTF

size: .
V: TRBV6-4
length: 19
D: TRBD1
J: TRBJ2-3
DNA: TGTGCCAGCAGCGCCGGGACAGGGGGCATATTATCCGTCACAGATACGCAGTATTTT
CDR3: CASSAGTGGILSVTDTQYF

size: few
V: TRBV5-6
length: 17
D: TRBD2
J: TRBJ2-2
DNA: TGTGCCAGCAGCGAGGATCCGTTAGCGGGTAACACCGGGGAGCTGTTTTTT
CDR3: CASSEDPLAGNTGELFF

size: .
V: TRBV18
length: 15
D: .
J: TRBJ2-1
DNA: TGTGCCAGCTCACCATCGTATGAGGCCGGCAATGAGCAGTTCTTC
CDR3: CASSPSYEAGNEQFF

size: .
V: TRBV6-2/TRBV6-3
length: 15
D: .
J: TRBJ1-1
DNA: TGTGCCAGCAGTTGGATTTCTCCGAGGTTCACTGAAGCTTTCTTT
CDR3: CASSWISPRFTEAFF

size: .
V: TRBV5-1
length: 16
D: TRBD2
J: TRBJ2-4
DNA: TGCGCCAGCAGCCCCACGAGCGGGATGGCCAAAAACATTCAGTACTTC
CDR3: CASSPTSGMAKNIQYF

size: .
V: TRBV6-5
length: 15
D: .
J: TRBJ2-1
DNA: TGTGCCAGCAGTTACGGCGAGGCCACTTCGGGTGAGCAGTTCTTC
CDR3: CASSYGEATSGEQFF

size: .
V: TRBV27
length: 13
D: TRBD1
J: TRBJ2-7
DNA: TGTGCCAGCAGAACGGGACAGACCTACGAGCAGTACTTC
CDR3: CASRTGQTYEQYF

size: .
V: TRBV10-1
length: 13
D: TRBD2
J: TRBJ2-7
DNA: TGCGCCAGCGGGGGGCTAGCGGGAGGCGAGCAGTACTTC
CDR3: CASGGLAGGEQYF

size: .
V: TRBV6-6
length: 16
D: .
J: TRBJ2-2
DNA: TGTGCCAGCAGTTACTCGCAGGGGACCAGGGCCGGGGAGCTGTTTTTT
CDR3: CASSYSQGTRAGELFF

size: .
V: TRBV19
length: 17
D: TRBD1
J: TRBJ1-4
DNA: TGTGCCAGTAGCCAATCAGTCGGGACAGGGGAAGATGAAAAACTGTTTTTT
CDR3: CASSQSVGTGEDEKLFF

size: .
V: TRBV5-8
length: 15
D: TRBD2
J: TRBJ2-1
DNA: TGTGCCAGCAGCGACAGCGGGAGAGTCTACAATGAGCAGTTCTTC
CDR3: CASSDSGRVYNEQFF

size: once
V: TRBV25-1
length: 14
D: TRBD2
J: TRBJ2-1
DNA: TGTGCCAGCAGGGGGACTAGCGGCTACAATGAGCAGTTCTTC
CDR3: CASRGTSGYNEQFF

size: .
V: TRBV19
length: 15
D: .
J: TRBJ2-3
DNA: TGTGCCAGTAGTTTCTTCGAGGCCCCCACAGATACGCAGTATTTT
CDR3: CASSFFEAPTDTQYF

size: few
V: TRBV6-5
length: 16
D: TRBD2
J: TRBJ2-7
DNA: TGTGCCAGCAGTTACTCGATCGGCGGGAGGAGTTACGAGCAGTACTTC
CDR3: CASSYSIGGRSYEQYF